A single sample gave rise to the 22 T cell receptor beta chains below, sequenced in a study of post-analysis software for immune sequencing data. Unique-molecular-identifier-tagged TCR beta cDNA libraries were used. TCRdb analysed the PCR reads with MiXCR anew, one entry per CDR3 protein. The top ten hold approximately 7.6% of the sample, which has 350,000 to 500,000 distinct CDR3 sequences, less than 40% seen once. Their antigen targets remain unknown. Overall study findings and caveats: TRBV segments more frequent in patients than in controls numbered roughly 5 and included TRBV5-6, TRBV5-1 and TRBV20-1.

The sample taken for sequencing was blood. Source of these receptors: a girl under 10 years old with multiple sclerosis.

The rearrangement joins TRBV4-3 to TRBJ2-5; 7 bases align to TRBD2. Gene TRBJ2-7 matches the end of the DNA better, so the J call may be wrong. CDR3 size: 15 residues. Per the germline V gene, CDR1 is LGHNA and CDR2 is YSLEER. CDR3 amino acids: CASSQIGASGDEQYF. In DNA, the CDR3 is TGCGCCAGCAGCCAAATTGGCGCGAGCGGGGACGAGCAGTACTTC.

This clonotype was detected a few times. This chain connects TRBV20-1 to TRBJ2-3; TRBD2 aligns across 9 bases. CDR3 length: 12 residues. J lost 4 bases, V lost 7 bases, and 3 bases had no gene match. Germline V gene sequence: CDR1 DFQATT, CDR2 SNEGSKA (reference sequence). CDR3 in amino acids: CSEGTSPDTQYF. In DNA, the CDR3 is TGCAGTGAGGGGACTAGCCCAGATACGCAGTATTTT.

This clonotype was observed a few times. The V gene is TRBV20-1, the J gene TRBJ2-3; D remains ambiguous. Germline V lookup: CDR1 DFQATT, CDR2 SNEGSKA (reference sequence). The CDR3 runs 15 residues. With 2 bases removed from V and 1 base from J, the gap between germline ends came to 13 bases. The CDR3: CSARIRPRGTDTQYF. The CDR3 DNA reads TGCAGTGCTAGAATTAGGCCTCGGGGCACAGATACGCAGTATTTT.

V and J are TRBV29-1 and TRBJ2-3; possibly TRBD1 for D (6 bases). Deletions cut 4 bases from V and 0 bases from J, with 11 bases between. Germline lookup yields CDR1 SQVTM and CDR2 ANQGSEA. This CDR3 has 14 residues. For the CDR3, the DNA is TGCAGCGTTGGGACAGCCACTAGCACAGATACGCAGTATTTT. The encoded protein is CSVGTATSTDTQYF.

The genes are TRBV5-1 and TRBJ1-1; 8 bases agree with TRBD1. The length of the CDR3 is 16 residues. J lost 7 bases, V lost 1 base, and 12 bases had no gene match. CDR1 is SGHRS, CDR2 YFSETQ, per germline. The CDR3 DNA reads as TGCGCCAGCAGCTTGTTCGTTACAGGGGGACCTATTGAAGCTTTCTTT. Protein: CASSLFVTGGPIEAFF.

This chain joins TRBV7-2 and TRBJ2-4, with no clear D. The CDR3 covers 15 residues. In germline, CDR1 is SGHTA, CDR2 FQGNSA. The germline V and J ends were trimmed by 2 bases and 3 bases, with 11 bases remaining between them. CDR3 sequence: CASSLWVPDKNIQYF. As DNA, the CDR3 is TGTGCCAGCAGCTTATGGGTCCCAGACAAAAACATTCAGTACTTC.

J is TRBJ2-1 and V is TRBV12-3 or TRBV12-4, with 11 bases matching TRBD2. There are 15 residues in the CDR3. Losses at the gene ends were 7 bases for V and 5 bases for J; bases not matched to a gene: 7. The CDR3 reads CASIPGTSGNNEQFF. The CDR3 bases are TGTGCCAGCATCCCCGGGACTAGCGGTAACAATGAGCAGTTCTTC.

This clonotype has only a few counts. This chain joins TRBV29-1 and TRBJ2-1; TRBD2 agrees at 9 bases. Germline lookup yields CDR1 SQVTM and CDR2 ANQGSEA. J lost 7 bases, V lost 3 bases, and 10 bases had no gene match. The CDR3 covers 15 residues. For the CDR3, the DNA is TGCAGCGTTGAGCGGGGGGGCCTTTTTGTGAATGAGCAGTTCTTC. Residues: CSVERGGLFVNEQFF.

J is TRBJ2-7 and V is TRBV29-1; 10 bases match TRBD1. Germline CDR1 and CDR2: SQVTM and ANQGSEA. CDR3 size: 15 residues. With 4 bases clipped from V and 3 bases from J, the junction kept 9 bases outside the gene matches. The CDR3 DNA sequence: TGCAGCGTTGGGGGGACAGGGGTCTCCTACTACGAGCAGTACTTC. This encodes CSVGGTGVSYYEQYF.

The rearrangement links TRBV6-1 to TRBJ2-1, with a tentative D call TRBD1 (5 bases). Germline V gene lookup returns CDR1 MNHNS and CDR2 SASEGT. Trimming removed 6 bases from V and 7 bases from J, with 13 bases in between. The CDR3 sequence is 13 residues long. CDR3 sequence: CASRDDSHNEQFF. DNA for the CDR3: TGTGCCAGCAGGGATGACAGCCATAATGAGCAGTTCTTC.

J is TRBJ1-1 and V is TRBV30; no reliable D call. V gave up 2 bases and J gave up 4 bases, with 17 bases separating them. This CDR3 has 15 amino acids. CDR1 and CDR2 (germline): GTSNPN, SVGIG (reference sequence). Here the CDR3 reads CAWSLTPARGTEAFF. The DNA of the CDR3 is TGTGCCTGGAGTCTCACCCCCGCTCGGGGCACTGAAGCTTTCTTT. The full variable domain, rest sourced from reference TRBV30 and TRBJ1-1, is SQTIHQWPATLVQPVGSPLSLECTVEGTSNPNLYWYRQAAGRGLQLLFYSVGIGQISSEVPQNLSASRPQDRQFILSSKKLLLSDSGFYLCAWSLTPARGTEAFFGQGTRLTVV.

The J gene is TRBJ2-7, the V gene TRBV7-3, with TRBD2 identical over 14 bases. The CDR3 extends over 17 amino acids. With V trimmed by 5 bases and J by 7 bases, 13 bases remained unmatched. The V gene's germline CDR1 is SGHTA and CDR2 FQGTGA. The CDR3 sequence is CASSPGRLAGGPHEQYF. The CDR3 DNA follows: TGTGCCAGCAGCCCCGGCCGACTAGCGGGGGGGCCCCATGAGCAGTACTTC.

This chain links TRBV28 with TRBJ1-1; no clear D. This CDR3 spans 14 amino acids. V dropped 3 bases and J dropped 1 base, with 9 bases sitting between them. The germline V gene has CDR1 MDHEN and CDR2 SYDVKM. CDR3 protein: CASSLKRRNTEAFF. CDR3 in DNA: TGTGCCAGCAGTTTGAAACGGAGGAACACTGAAGCTTTCTTT.

This sequence joins TRBV28 and TRBJ1-2; TRBD1 is a possible D gene (5 bases). Germline V CDR1 and CDR2: MDHEN, SYDVKM. This CDR3 has 15 amino acids. With 8 bases removed from V and 0 bases from J, the gap between germline ends came to 16 bases. The CDR3 sequence: CASFKAGGANYGYTF. The CDR3 DNA reads as TGTGCCAGCTTCAAGGCAGGAGGGGCTAACTATGGCTACACCTTC.

The table lists this clonotype with a few counts. This rearrangement joins TRBV29-1 to TRBJ1-4; D is unclear. Trimming pared 5 bases from V and 5 bases from J, leaving 15 bases between. The V gene's germline CDR1 is SQVTM and CDR2 ANQGSEA. The CDR3 sequence is 14 residues long. The CDR3 DNA follows: TGCAGCGTTTTTATTCAGGCCAAGAATGAAAAACTGTTTTTT. Amino acids: CSVFIQAKNEKLFF.

The chain combines TRBV24-1 with TRBJ2-3, with a tentative D call TRBD2 (6 bases). Trimming removed 3 bases from V and 3 bases from J, with 12 bases in between. The CDR3 is 15 residues long. From germline, CDR1 is KGHDR and CDR2 SFDVKD. CDR3 residues: CATSDPGLRTDTQYF. The CDR3 DNA reads TGTGCCACCAGTGATCCTGGACTAAGGACAGATACGCAGTATTTT.

A few counts support this clonotype. The V gene is TRBV30, the J gene TRBJ1-1, with D unresolved. The germline V and J ends were trimmed by 2 bases and 4 bases, with 8 bases remaining between them. Germline V gene data show CDR1 as GTSNPN and CDR2 as SVGIG (reference sequence). This CDR3 is built from 12 residues. The CDR3 bases are TGTGCCTGGAGTCCGGGAATCACTGAAGCTTTCTTT. Protein sequence: CAWSPGITEAFF.

This clonotype has just one count. The rearrangement uses TRBV5-1 and TRBJ1-6, with a possible D match to TRBD1 (5 bases). Per germline, CDR1 SGHRS and CDR2 YFSETQ. V was trimmed by 4 bases and J by 9 bases, leaving 11 bases between them. The CDR3 runs 13 residues. The CDR3 DNA follows: TGCGCCAGCAGCCGGGGCGGGAGTTCACCCCTCCACTTT. It yields the protein CASSRGGSSPLHF.

The rearrangement links TRBV6-1 to TRBJ2-2; TRBD1 might be the D (6 bases). The CDR3 spans 14 residues. The germline V gene has CDR1 MNHNS and CDR2 SASEGT. Trimming stripped 9 bases from V and 4 bases from J, with 15 bases between. CDR3: CASTKGHLTGELFF. In nucleotides, the CDR3 is TGTGCCAGTACAAAGGGACACCTCACCGGGGAGCTGTTTTTT.

V usage is TRBV29-1 and J usage is TRBJ2-7; D may be TRBD2 (6 bases). The CDR3 runs to 14 residues. V was pared by 3 bases and J by 7 bases, with 19 bases between. Per the germline V gene, CDR1 is SQVTM and CDR2 is ANQGSEA. The CDR3 DNA follows: TGCAGCGTTGACCAGGGACCCTATCGGGGGGAGCAGTACTTC. It translates to CSVDQGPYRGEQYF.

V gene TRBV29-1 combines with J gene TRBJ1-1, with TRBD1 matching 8 bases. V gave up 5 bases and J gave up 1 base; unmatched junction bases: 6. Germline V lookup: CDR1 SQVTM, CDR2 ANQGSEA. This CDR3 contains 14 residues. The CDR3 loop reads CSVRYGTGNTEAFF. In DNA, the CDR3 is TGCAGCGTTAGGTATGGGACAGGGAACACTGAAGCTTTCTTT.

The chain carries TRBV18 and TRBJ2-7, with 7 bases fitting TRBD2. V lost 2 bases to trimming and J lost 2 bases; unmatched junction nucleotides: 9. The CDR3 is 16 amino acids. Germline CDR1 reads KGHSH; CDR2 reads LQKENI. The CDR3 here is CASSPGSGTNPYEQYF. The CDR3 DNA follows: TGTGCCAGCTCACCAGGGTCCGGGACTAACCCCTACGAGCAGTACTTC.